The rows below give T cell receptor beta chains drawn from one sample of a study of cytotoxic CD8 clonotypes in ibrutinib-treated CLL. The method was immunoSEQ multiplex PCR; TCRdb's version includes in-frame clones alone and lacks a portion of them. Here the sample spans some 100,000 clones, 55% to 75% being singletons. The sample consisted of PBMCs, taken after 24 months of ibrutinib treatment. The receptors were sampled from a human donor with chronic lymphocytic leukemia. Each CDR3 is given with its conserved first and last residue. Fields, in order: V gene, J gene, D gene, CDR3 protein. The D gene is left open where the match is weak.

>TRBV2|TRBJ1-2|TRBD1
CASSSDRGRYGYTF
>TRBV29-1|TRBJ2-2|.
CSVAYSPRTGELFF
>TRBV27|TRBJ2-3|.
CASSVRAFDTDTQYF
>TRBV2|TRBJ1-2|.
CASSLDSYGYTF
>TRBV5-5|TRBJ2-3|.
CASSYDTQYF
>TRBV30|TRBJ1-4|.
CAWSREKLFF
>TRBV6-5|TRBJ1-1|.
CASSYSRQHTEAFF
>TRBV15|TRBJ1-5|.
CATSRDRGNQPQHF
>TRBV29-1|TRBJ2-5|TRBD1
CSVGQGAETQYF
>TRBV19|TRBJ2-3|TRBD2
CASSMGGGDTDTQYF
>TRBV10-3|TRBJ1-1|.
CAISERVREAFF
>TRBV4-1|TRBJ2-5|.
CASSRDRTGGTQYF
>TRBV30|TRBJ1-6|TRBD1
CAWRTGTGNSPLHF
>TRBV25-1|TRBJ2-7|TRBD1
CASSAARTGYEQYF
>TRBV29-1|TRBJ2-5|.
CSVDVEGSETQYF
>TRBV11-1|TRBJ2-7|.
CASTGDRTYEQYF
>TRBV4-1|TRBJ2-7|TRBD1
CASSQGGTGVHEQYF
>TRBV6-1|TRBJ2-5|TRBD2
CASKSASGGRETQYF
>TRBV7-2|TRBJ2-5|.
CASSFGGPGETQYF
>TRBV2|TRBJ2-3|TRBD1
CASRQGPPTDTQYF
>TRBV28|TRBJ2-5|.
CASSLGTQWETQYF
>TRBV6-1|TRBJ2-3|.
CAIRGFTDTQYF
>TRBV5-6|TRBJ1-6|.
CASSLGEHNSPLHF
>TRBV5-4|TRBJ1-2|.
CASSFAGTVYGYTF
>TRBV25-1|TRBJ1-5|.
CASQGEKNQPQHF
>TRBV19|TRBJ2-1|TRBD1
CASSVTGTGGWNEQFF
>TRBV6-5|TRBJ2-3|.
CASSSQGNTQYF
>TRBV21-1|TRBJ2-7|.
CASSKKGREIQGVYYEQYF
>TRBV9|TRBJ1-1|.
CASSVAGNENTEAFF
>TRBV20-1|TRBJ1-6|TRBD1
CSAEGDRRIHF
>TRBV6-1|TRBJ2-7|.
CASSQTYEQYF
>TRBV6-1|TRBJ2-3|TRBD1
CASSGRDRGTDTQYF
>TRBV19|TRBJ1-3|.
CASSTRTAGTIYF
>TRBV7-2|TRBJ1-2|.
CASSSRQDGYTF
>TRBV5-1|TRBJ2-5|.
CASSLSGETQYF
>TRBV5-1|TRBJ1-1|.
CASSSLGGGTEAFF
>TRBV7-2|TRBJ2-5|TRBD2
CASSLTSGGQYF
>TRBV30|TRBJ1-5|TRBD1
CAWALGQGNQPQHF
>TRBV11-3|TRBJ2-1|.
CASSLGQPNEQFF
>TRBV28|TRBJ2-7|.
CASSFREGRGTYEQYF
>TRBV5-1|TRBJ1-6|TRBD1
CASSLNRDRGSPLHF
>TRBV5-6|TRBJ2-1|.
CASSLVTTRNNEQFF
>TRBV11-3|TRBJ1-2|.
CASSLGQNYGYTF
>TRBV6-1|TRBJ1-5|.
CASSEGGRVNQPQHF
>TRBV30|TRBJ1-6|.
CAWATGDSPLHF
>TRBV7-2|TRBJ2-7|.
CASSLTTGTYEQYF
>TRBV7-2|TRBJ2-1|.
CASSSDLRSEQFF
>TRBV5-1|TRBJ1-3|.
CASSLSASGNTIYF
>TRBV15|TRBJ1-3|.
CATSRGGPGTLSSGNTIYF
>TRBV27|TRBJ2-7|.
CASSLRPLYEQYF
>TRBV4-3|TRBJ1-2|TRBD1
CASSRTQGAYGYTF
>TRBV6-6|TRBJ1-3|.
CASSYRSSGNTIYF
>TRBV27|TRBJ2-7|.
CASSDLRSGYEQYF